This T cell receptor (beta chain) is drawn from a study of blood T cell repertoires in COVID-19. Study context: Sites in the United States, Italy and Spain provided acute and convalescent COVID-19 samples. T cells, B-cell-depleted T cells, or PBMCs provided the cDNA or gDNA that served as material.

Looked up from germline, CDR1 is LGHDT and CDR2 is YNNKEL (reference sequence). The V gene end was trimmed by 3 bases and the J gene end by 6 bases; junction bases not matched to a gene: 1. The CDR3 extends over 14 amino acids. Original processing methods: Amplification from reference gene primers served as the basis for estimated nucleated cell counts. Data came from immunoSEQ multiplex PCR; TCRdb stores just in-frame clones and leaves some out. That table gives V, J and clone size, and the DNA gave D and trimming. The sample lists approximately 100,000 clones, approximately 82% occurring once. The specimen was peripheral blood. This clonotype was sampled from a man between 65 and 85 years old with acute or convalescent COVID-19. The chain recombines TRBV3-1 (or the pseudogene TRBV3-2) with TRBJ2-2, with 10 bases aligning to TRBD2. The CDR3 DNA reads TGTGCCAGCAGCCATAGCGGGGGGCCCGGGGAGCTGTTTTTT. Translated: CASSHSGGPGELFF.